This TCR beta chain stems from a study of cytomegalovirus exposure and HLA in healthy donors. Study outcomes and limitations: Among TCR sequences, most were rare, though some public TCRs appeared in many donors. Most likely, a cluster of highly shared sequence variants arose as a sequencing artifact.

Donors likely had unrecorded immune exposures despite being nominally healthy when sampled. The PCR employed 60 Vbeta primers together with 13 Jbeta primers. The table came from immunoSEQ multiplex PCR; TCRdb's copy has only in-frame clones and leaves some out. The sample has 85,000 to 90,000 clones, around four fifths seen once. A remark on this clone: Its target is not known.

V was cut by 7 bases and J by 0 bases, with 16 bases left in between. Germline CDR1 SNHLY, CDR2 FYNNEI. The CDR3 is 16 amino acids. This chain links TRBV2 with TRBJ1-3; tentatively, D is TRBD1 (5 bases). The sequence derives from a man aged 25-45 years in good health and CMV-seronegative. The specimen sequenced was PBMCs. The CDR3 DNA reads TGTGCCAGCATACCCAGGGAATTGCTCTCTGGAAACACCATATATTTT. The encoded protein is CASIPRELLSGNTIYF.